Detailed here is one T cell receptor (beta chain). Its antigen remains unidentified. They ran version v3.0 of the immunoSEQ assay at survey level. TCRdb's copy holds only in-frame clones and misses some; the assay was immunoSEQ multiplex PCR. The sample carries 20,000 to 25,000 clones, 76% recorded once. The entry originates in a study of long-term antiretroviral therapy in people with HIV. About the research overall: Some samples came about a decade before the 2015 immediate-ART recommendation, and these were the earliest. Study conclusions and caveats: ART-treated samples gained diversity yet remained below transplant donor controls.

The germline gives CDR1 LGHNA, CDR2 YNFKEQ. Trimming removed 0 bases at V and 8 bases at J, with 13 bases between. The CDR3 spans 14 residues. Each donor had at least one pre-ART and at least two post-ART PBMC samples. The samples comprised about 0.95-11 million cryopreserved PBMC ahead of DNA extraction. V usage is TRBV4-2 and J usage is TRBJ1-2; TRBD1 is a possible D gene (6 bases). The TCR originated in a woman aged 40 to 50 with HIV. This material consisted of unsorted PBMCs, taken less than 1.8 years before starting antiretroviral therapy. CDR3 protein: CASSQDPGHNGYTF. The CDR3 DNA reads TGTGCCAGCAGCCAAGACCCGGGACATAACGGCTACACCTTC.